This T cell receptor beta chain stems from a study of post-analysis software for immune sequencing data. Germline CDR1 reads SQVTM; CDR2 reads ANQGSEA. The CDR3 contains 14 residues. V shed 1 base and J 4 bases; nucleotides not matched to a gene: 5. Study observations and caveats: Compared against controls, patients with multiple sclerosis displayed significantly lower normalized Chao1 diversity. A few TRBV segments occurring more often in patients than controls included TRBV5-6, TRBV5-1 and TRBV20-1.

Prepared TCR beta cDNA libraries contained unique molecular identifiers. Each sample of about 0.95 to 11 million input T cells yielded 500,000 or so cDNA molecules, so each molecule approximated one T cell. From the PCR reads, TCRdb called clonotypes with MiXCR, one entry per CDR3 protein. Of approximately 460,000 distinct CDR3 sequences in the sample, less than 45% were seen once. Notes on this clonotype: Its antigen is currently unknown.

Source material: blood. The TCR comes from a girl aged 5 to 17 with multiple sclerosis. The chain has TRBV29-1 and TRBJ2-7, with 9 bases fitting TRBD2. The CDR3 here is CSVEVAGGLYEQYF. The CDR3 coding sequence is TGCAGCGTTGAAGTCGCGGGAGGGCTTTACGAGCAGTACTTC.